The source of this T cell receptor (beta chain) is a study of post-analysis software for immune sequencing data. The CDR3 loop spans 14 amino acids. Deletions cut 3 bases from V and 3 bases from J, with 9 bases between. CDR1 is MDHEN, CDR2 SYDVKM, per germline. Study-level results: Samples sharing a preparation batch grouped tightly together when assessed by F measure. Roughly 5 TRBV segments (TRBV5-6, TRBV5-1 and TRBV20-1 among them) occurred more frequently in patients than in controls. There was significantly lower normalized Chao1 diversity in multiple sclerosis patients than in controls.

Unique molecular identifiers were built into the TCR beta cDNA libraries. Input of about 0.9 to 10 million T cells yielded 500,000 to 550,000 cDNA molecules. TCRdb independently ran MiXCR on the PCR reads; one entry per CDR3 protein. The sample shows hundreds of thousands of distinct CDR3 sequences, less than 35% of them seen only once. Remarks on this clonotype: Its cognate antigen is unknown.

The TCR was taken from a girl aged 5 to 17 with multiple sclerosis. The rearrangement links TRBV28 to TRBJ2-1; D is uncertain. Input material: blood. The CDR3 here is CASSFATFYNEQFF. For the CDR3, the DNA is TGTGCCAGCAGTTTCGCCACATTCTACAATGAGCAGTTCTTC.